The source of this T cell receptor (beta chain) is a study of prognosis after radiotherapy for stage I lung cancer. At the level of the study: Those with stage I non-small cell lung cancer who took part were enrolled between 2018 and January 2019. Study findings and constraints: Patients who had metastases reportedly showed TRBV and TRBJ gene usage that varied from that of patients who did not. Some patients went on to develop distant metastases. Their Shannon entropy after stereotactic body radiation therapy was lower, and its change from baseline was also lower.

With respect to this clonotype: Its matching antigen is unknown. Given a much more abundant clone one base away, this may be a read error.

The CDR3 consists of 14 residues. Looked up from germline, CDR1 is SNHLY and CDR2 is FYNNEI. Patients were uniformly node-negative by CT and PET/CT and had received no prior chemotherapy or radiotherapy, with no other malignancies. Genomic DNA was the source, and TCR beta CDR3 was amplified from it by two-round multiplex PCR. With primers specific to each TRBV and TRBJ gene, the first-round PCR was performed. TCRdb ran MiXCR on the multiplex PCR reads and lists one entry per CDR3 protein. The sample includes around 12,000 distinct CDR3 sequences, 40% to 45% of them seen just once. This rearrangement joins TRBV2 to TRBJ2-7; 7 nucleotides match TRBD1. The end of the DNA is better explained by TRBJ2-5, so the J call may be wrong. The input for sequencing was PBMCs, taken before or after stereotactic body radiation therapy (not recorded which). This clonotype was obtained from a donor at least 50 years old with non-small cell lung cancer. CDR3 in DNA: TGTGCCAGCAGGCGGACAGGCCTAAGGGAGACCCAGTACTTC. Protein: CASRRTGLRETQYF.